The 29 T cell receptor beta chains below come from one sample, sequenced in a study of vaccination effects on CD4 cells after COVID-19. These receptors are not linked to any known antigen. Generated by immunoSEQ multiplex PCR, the TCRdb table keeps only in-frame clones and is missing some. The sample contains approximately 30,000 clones, 55% to 75% of which appear only once. Antigen-specific CD4+ T cell clonotypes were called by their expansion after viral peptide-pool culture in ViraFEST. Upon completion of about 10 days in culture, CD4+ T cells were isolated. Sample: CD4+ T cells from PBMCs cultured with HCoV-229E spike peptides, taken before COVID-19 vaccination. These receptors all stem from a human donor who received a COVID-19 vaccine.

This rearrangement joins TRBV5-4 to TRBJ2-7, with 7 bases fitting TRBD1. There are 15 residues in the CDR3. Trimming at V came to 4 bases and at J to 4 bases, leaving 11 bases not matched to a gene. Per germline, CDR1 SGHNT and CDR2 YYREEE (reference sequence). The CDR3 here is CASSPGGRGFYEQYF. DNA for the CDR3: TGTGCCAGCAGCCCCGGTGGCAGGGGGTTTTACGAGCAGTACTTC.

The chain recombines TRBV6-5 with TRBJ1-2; TRBD1 agrees at 9 bases. CDR3 size: 13 residues. Germline CDR1 reads MNHEY; CDR2 reads SVGAGI. Trimming at V came to 6 bases and at J to 7 bases, leaving 6 bases not matched to a gene. The CDR3 reads CASSDRGVGGYTF. The CDR3 DNA reads as TGTGCCAGCAGCGACAGGGGGGTGGGTGGCTACACCTTC.

The chain is built from TRBV5-1 and TRBJ1-1, with TRBD1 matching over 8 bases. The CDR3 consists of 13 residues. Germline lookup yields CDR1 SGHRS and CDR2 YFSETQ. The V gene end was trimmed by 5 bases and the J gene end by 4 bases; junction bases not matched to a gene: 4. CDR3 residues: CASRHTGGTEAFF. CDR3 DNA sequence: TGCGCCAGCAGGCATACAGGGGGCACTGAAGCTTTCTTT.

The chain couples TRBV28 to TRBJ1-5, with D possibly TRBD1 on 6 matching bases. Between the trimmed V and J ends, which lost 6 bases and 4 bases, there was a span of 13 bases. Germline V gene sequence: CDR1 MDHEN, CDR2 SYDVKM. This CDR3 has 14 residues. Here the CDR3 DNA reads TGTGCCAGCAGGTCGGGGGGGACAAATCAGCCCCAGCATTTT. This encodes CASRSGGTNQPQHF.

This clone has just a few counts. The chain's CDR3 is CASRWSDSHEQYF. The CDR3 nucleotides read TGTGCCAGCAGGTGGTCGGACAGCCACGAGCAGTACTTC. The chain combines TRBV6-5 with TRBJ2-7; a weak D match, TRBD1 (6 bases). Germline CDR1 MNHEY, CDR2 SVGAGI. This CDR3 region has 13 residues. Trimming left V 6 bases short and J 5 bases short, with 14 bases between.

J is TRBJ1-1 and V is TRBV19; the match to TRBD1 covers 10 bases. CDR1 and CDR2 from the germline V gene are LNHDA and SQIVND (reference sequence). CDR3 length equals 16 residues. J was trimmed by 1 base and V by 4 bases; bases with no gene match: 6. The DNA of the CDR3 is TGTGCCAGTAGTACCGACAGGGGGCAGGGGAACACTGAAGCTTTCTTT. Its protein product is CASSTDRGQGNTEAFF.

The CDR3 DNA is TGTGCCAGCAGTGAAGAGGTACAGGGGGCAGGTCACGAGCAGTACTTC. This translates into CASSEEVQGAGHEQYF. The V call is TRBV2, the J call TRBJ2-7, with TRBD1 identical over 9 bases. V shed 1 base and J 5 bases; nucleotides not matched to a gene: 9. The CDR3 contains 16 residues. The V gene's germline CDR1 is SNHLY and CDR2 FYNNEI.

This chain uses TRBV5-1 with TRBJ2-7; D is unresolved. V was pared by 0 bases and J by 0 bases, with 22 bases between. This CDR3 region has 19 residues. Germline loops: CDR1 SGHRS, CDR2 YFSETQ. The CDR3 here is CASSLVPGDPIFSSYEQYF. CDR3 DNA sequence: TGCGCCAGCAGCTTGGTTCCCGGCGACCCGATTTTTAGCTCCTACGAGCAGTACTTC. Full variable domain (rest looked up from reference TRBV5-1 and TRBJ2-7): KAGVTQTPRYLIKTRGQQVTLSCSPISGHRSVSWYQQTPGQGLQFLFEYFSETQRNKGNFPGRFSGRQFSNSRSEMNVSTLELGDSALYLCASSLVPGDPIFSSYEQYFGPGTRLTVT.

This clone showed up just once. The chain is built from TRBV6-5 and TRBJ1-2, with a weak D call TRBD1 (6 bases). The germline gives CDR1 MNHEY, CDR2 SVGAGI. Trimming stripped 2 bases from V and 6 bases from J, with 16 bases between. The CDR3 totals 15 residues. The CDR3 bases are TGTGCCAGCAGTTACGACGCAGGGGAGCAGAATGGCTACACCTTC. Residues: CASSYDAGEQNGYTF.

CDR3 sequence reads: CSVADRAAEAFF. DNA of the CDR3: TGCAGCGTGGCGGACAGGGCCGCTGAAGCTTTCTTT. V gene TRBV29-1 combines with J gene TRBJ1-1; TRBD1 aligns across 8 bases. V shed 6 bases and J 6 bases; nucleotides not matched to a gene: 6. The CDR3 runs to 12 residues. Looked up from germline, CDR1 is SQVTM and CDR2 is ANQGSEA. Complete variable domain (other parts from reference TRBV29-1 and TRBJ1-1): SAVISQKPSRDICQRGTSLTIQCQVDSQVTMMFWYRQQPGQSLTLIATANQGSEATYESGFVIDKFPISRPNLTFSTLTVSNMSPEDSSIYLCSVADRAAEAFFGQGTRLTVV.

The rearrangement uses TRBV5-6 and TRBJ2-7; TRBD1 agrees at 7 bases. Unmatched junction bases numbered 13, after V lost 0 bases and J lost 7 bases. The CDR3 covers 16 residues. Germline CDR1 and CDR2: SGHDT and YYEEEE. In DNA, the CDR3 is TGTGCCAGCAGCTTGGGGTTGGGACAGCAGGAGGAAGAGCAGTACTTC. Translating it yields CASSLGLGQQEEEQYF.

The chain uses TRBV12-5 and TRBJ1-6, with 7 bases aligning to TRBD1. The CDR3 loop spans 14 amino acids. Germline V lookup: CDR1 LGHNT, CDR2 FRNRAP. J lost 9 bases, V lost 2 bases, and 4 bases had no gene match. The CDR3 nucleotides are TGTGCTAGTGGTTTGTCCCAGGGGGGTTCACCCCTCCACTTT. It codes for CASGLSQGGSPLHF.

CDR3 in DNA: TGTGCCAGCAGCCAAATCCCGGGAAGCTCCTACGAGCAGTACTTC. Protein: CASSQIPGSSYEQYF. The chain uses TRBV3-1 (or the pseudogene TRBV3-2) and TRBJ2-7, with a weak D call TRBD2 (5 bases). Germline assignment: CDR1 LGHDT and CDR2 YNNKEL (reference sequence). This CDR3 region has 15 residues. V shed 2 bases and J shed 0 bases, with 11 bases lying between them.

This chain links TRBV15 with TRBJ2-3; maybe TRBD2 (6 bases). V was cut by 2 bases and J by 0 bases, with 12 bases left in between. CDR3 size: 16 residues. Germline CDR1 and CDR2: LNHNV and YYDKDF (reference sequence). The CDR3 bases are TGTGCCACCAGCAGAACCTCCGGGAGTAGCACAGATACGCAGTATTTT. This gives the protein CATSRTSGSSTDTQYF.

This clone was seen a few times. J is TRBJ1-5 and V is TRBV19; perhaps TRBD1 as D (6 bases). This CDR3 has 14 residues. Trimming took off 6 bases at V and 5 bases at J, with 14 bases between the two ends. Germline loops: CDR1 LNHDA, CDR2 SQIVND (reference sequence). Here the CDR3 DNA reads TGTGCCAGTAGGAGAGGGGGGGCGCATCAGCCCCAGCATTTT. This encodes CASRRGGAHQPQHF.

A few counts support this clone. CDR3 loop: CASSHSGRSYEQYF. CDR3 in DNA: TGTGCCAGCAGCCATAGCGGGCGGTCCTACGAGCAGTACTTC. V is TRBV3-1 (or the pseudogene TRBV3-2) and J is TRBJ2-7, with 7 bases that match TRBD2. CDR3 length equals 14 residues. Trimming took 3 bases from V and 1 from J; bases not matched to a gene: 3. CDR1 and CDR2 (germline): LGHDT, YNNKEL (reference sequence).

The rearrangement joins TRBV28 to TRBJ1-2; 8 bases agree with TRBD1. Germline lookup yields CDR1 MDHEN and CDR2 SYDVKM. With V trimmed by 6 bases and J by 4 bases, 10 bases remained unmatched. The CDR3 covers 15 residues. CDR3 in amino acids: CASRYAGGRGYGYTF. For the CDR3, the DNA is TGTGCCAGCAGATACGCAGGGGGCCGGGGCTATGGCTACACCTTC.

This sequence joins TRBV3-1 (or the pseudogene TRBV3-2) and TRBJ2-2, with 7 bases that match TRBD1. V trimming: 6 bases; J trimming: 4 bases; junction bases outside the gene matches: 11. CDR1 and CDR2 (germline): LGHDT, YNNKEL (reference sequence). The CDR3 covers 16 residues. CDR3 DNA sequence: TGTGCCAGCAGAGATGGGGACAGAGCGACCACCGGGGAGCTGTTTTTT. Translating it yields CASRDGDRATTGELFF.

The chain has TRBV6-6 and TRBJ1-5; D is unclear. The CDR3 runs 15 residues. Germline lookup yields CDR1 MNHNY and CDR2 SVGAGI (reference sequence). With 2 bases removed from V and 3 bases from J, the gap between germline ends came to 11 bases. CDR3 DNA: TGTGCCAGCAGTTACGAAGGGTTAGACAATCAGCCCCAGCATTTT. This sequence encodes CASSYEGLDNQPQHF.

The chain combines TRBV27 with TRBJ2-1, with TRBD2 as a possible D gene (5 bases). V lost 6 bases and J lost 0, with 6 bases in between. CDR1 MNHEY and CDR2 SMNVEV come from the germline V gene (reference sequence). The CDR3 runs 13 residues. The DNA for the CDR3 is TGTGCCAGCAGGGACTCCTCCTACAATGAGCAGTTCTTC. It translates to CASRDSSYNEQFF.

This chain uses TRBV2 with TRBJ2-2, with D perhaps TRBD1 (6 bases). Trimming left V 7 bases short and J 4 bases short, with 16 bases between. CDR1 is SNHLY, CDR2 FYNNEI, per germline. The CDR3 runs to 15 residues. CDR3 region: CASTNSGHSTGELFF. The CDR3 region has the DNA TGTGCCAGCACTAATTCGGGACATTCCACCGGGGAGCTGTTTTTT.

The chain employs TRBV30 and TRBJ1-3; D unresolved. Trimming left V 0 bases short and J 0 bases short, with 9 bases between. The CDR3 contains 15 residues. Germline CDR1 reads GTSNPN; CDR2 reads SVGIG (reference sequence). In DNA, the CDR3 is TGTGCCTGGAGTGTAGGTACAGTCTCTGGAAACACCATATATTTT. It is translated as CAWSVGTVSGNTIYF.

This chain uses TRBV19 with TRBJ1-5; no clear D gene. Germline V gene lookup returns CDR1 LNHDA and CDR2 SQIVND (reference sequence). Deletions cut 3 bases from V and 0 bases from J, with 9 bases between. This CDR3 contains 15 residues. CDR3 in DNA: TGTGCCAGTAGTATTGTCAGTTATAGCAATCAGCCCCAGCATTTT. It codes for CASSIVSYSNQPQHF.

This rearrangement joins TRBV27 to TRBJ1-4; no clear D gene. The germline gives CDR1 MNHEY, CDR2 SMNVEV (reference sequence). The CDR3 covers 15 residues. V lost 2 bases and J 5 bases, leaving 12 bases between the germline ends. For the CDR3, the DNA is TGTGCCAGCAGTTTAAGGAGGGCCACGAATGAAAAACTGTTTTTT. Protein: CASSLRRATNEKLFF.

This clone turned up a few times. This chain connects TRBV9 to TRBJ1-5; D is unresolved. Trimming removed 0 bases at V and 0 bases at J, with 7 bases between. Germline lookup yields CDR1 SGDLS and CDR2 YYNGEE. The CDR3 length is 15 residues. CDR3 region: CASSVEGTSNQPQHF. Written as DNA, the CDR3 is TGTGCCAGCAGCGTAGAAGGAACTAGCAATCAGCCCCAGCATTTT.

The CDR3, as DNA: TGTGCCAGCTCACAGGGATGGACTGAAGCTTTCTTT. Its translation: CASSQGWTEAFF. This sequence joins TRBV3-1 (or the pseudogene TRBV3-2) and TRBJ1-1; D might be TRBD1 (6 bases). V was clipped by 8 bases and J by 5 bases, with 12 bases between them. The CDR3 spans 12 residues. Germline lookup yields CDR1 LGHDT and CDR2 YNNKEL (reference sequence).

Here the CDR3 DNA reads TGTGCCAGCAGCGTAGGGGCCTCCGGACAAACAGATACGCAGTATTTT. It translates to CASSVGASGQTDTQYF. This rearrangement joins TRBV9 to TRBJ2-3; D is possibly TRBD1 (5 bases). This CDR3 region has 16 residues. From germline, CDR1 is SGDLS and CDR2 YYNGEE. The ends were cut back, 0 bases at V and 3 bases at J, with 14 bases in the middle.

The chain couples TRBV30 to TRBJ1-1; possible D gene TRBD1, 5 bases. Trimming pared 8 bases from V and 7 bases from J, leaving 20 bases between. Germline assignment: CDR1 GTSNPN and CDR2 SVGIG (reference sequence). The CDR3 loop spans 13 amino acids. The CDR3: CAKRGREWGEAFF. As DNA, the CDR3 is TGTGCCAAAAGGGGCAGGGAATGGGGTGAAGCTTTCTTT.

In this sample, this clone turned up a few times. The CDR3 DNA sequence: TGTGCCAGCAGCAAAACCCGACAGGGGTGTGACTCACCCCTCCACTTT. Its protein product is CASSKTRQGCDSPLHF. This rearrangement joins TRBV21-1 to TRBJ1-6; the listed D gene, TRBD1, was not tested against the DNA. TRBV21-1 is a pseudogene segment. The CDR3 is 16 amino acids.